Listed below are T cell receptor beta chains from one sample, sequenced in a study of beta chain features in type 1 diabetes. TCRdb's table, derived via immunoSEQ multiplex PCR, lists solely in-frame clones and lacks some. The sample lists a few hundred thousand clones; 9.6% were seen once. Sequencing was done on a sample of central memory CD4+ T cells from blood. All receptors derive from a man aged 30 to 39 with type 1 diabetes. Both conserved end residues are part of each CDR3. Each record gives: clone size, J gene, D gene, CDR3 length, V gene, CDR3 protein, CDR3 DNA. D genes are given only for firm matches. Expanded clones are given a class, and other clones once, few, many or no size at all.

clone_size: NA
j_call: TRBJ2-7
d_call: TRBD1
cdr3_length: 14
v_call: TRBV29-1
cdr3_aa: CSVDRGQGYYEQYF
cdr3_nt: TGCAGCGTTGATAGGGGACAGGGCTACTACGAGCAGTACTTC

clone_size: NA
j_call: TRBJ2-7
d_call: NA
cdr3_length: 15
v_call: TRBV27
cdr3_aa: CASRTSTSTFYEQYF
cdr3_nt: TGTGCCAGCAGAACTAGCACCTCCACTTTCTACGAGCAGTACTTC

clone_size: many
j_call: TRBJ1-2
d_call: TRBD1
cdr3_length: 13
v_call: TRBV2
cdr3_aa: CASSTGTGEGYTF
cdr3_nt: TGTGCCAGCAGTACCGGGACAGGGGAGGGCTACACCTTC

clone_size: many
j_call: TRBJ1-2
d_call: NA
cdr3_length: 12
v_call: TRBV9
cdr3_aa: CASSVGWRGYTF
cdr3_nt: TGTGCCAGCAGCGTAGGATGGCGGGGCTACACCTTC

clone_size: few
j_call: TRBJ1-2
d_call: NA
cdr3_length: 16
v_call: TRBV19
cdr3_aa: CASSPGPGRYNYGYTF
cdr3_nt: TGTGCCAGTAGTCCCGGGCCGGGACGGTACAACTATGGCTACACCTTC

clone_size: few
j_call: TRBJ2-3
d_call: NA
cdr3_length: 16
v_call: TRBV7-9
cdr3_aa: CASSSGVVGYTDTQYF
cdr3_nt: TGTGCCAGCAGCTCAGGAGTGGTAGGATACACAGATACGCAGTATTTT

clone_size: NA
j_call: TRBJ2-3
d_call: TRBD1
cdr3_length: 15
v_call: TRBV6-5
cdr3_aa: CASSYTPGGTDTQYF
cdr3_nt: TGTGCCAGCAGTTACACGCCAGGGGGAACAGATACGCAGTATTTT

clone_size: NA
j_call: TRBJ2-3
d_call: NA
cdr3_length: 13
v_call: TRBV28
cdr3_aa: CASSQVDTDTQYF
cdr3_nt: TGTGCCAGCAGTCAGGTTGACACAGATACGCAGTATTTT

clone_size: few
j_call: TRBJ1-2
d_call: NA
cdr3_length: 13
v_call: TRBV4-2
cdr3_aa: CASSLEAAYGYTF
cdr3_nt: TGTGCCAGCAGCTTAGAGGCAGCCTATGGCTACACCTTC

clone_size: many
j_call: TRBJ2-1
d_call: NA
cdr3_length: 11
v_call: TRBV10-3
cdr3_aa: CAMAGENEQFF
cdr3_nt: TGTGCCATGGCAGGGGAGAATGAGCAGTTCTTC